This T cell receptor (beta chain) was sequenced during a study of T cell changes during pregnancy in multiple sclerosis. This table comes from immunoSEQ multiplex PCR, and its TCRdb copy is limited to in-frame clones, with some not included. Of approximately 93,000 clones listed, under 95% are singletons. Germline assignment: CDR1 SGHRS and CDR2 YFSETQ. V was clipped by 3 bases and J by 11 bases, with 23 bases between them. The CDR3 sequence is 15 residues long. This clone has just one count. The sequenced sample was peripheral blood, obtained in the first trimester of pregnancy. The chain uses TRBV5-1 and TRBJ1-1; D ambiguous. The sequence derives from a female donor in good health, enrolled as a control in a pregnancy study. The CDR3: CASSWGGQANPGAFF. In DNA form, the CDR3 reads TGCGCCAGCAGCTGGGGAGGGCAGGCAAACCCCGGGGCTTTCTTT.